This T cell receptor beta chain was found in a study of neoadjuvant nivolumab and ipilimumab in lung cancer. This clone was recorded only once. The V end lost 1 base, the J end lost 7 bases, and 14 bases lay between the germline ends. In germline, CDR1 is SGHTA, CDR2 FQGNSA. The CDR3 has 15 residues. Assay used: immunoSEQ multiplex PCR; TCRdb lists only in-frame clones, some missing. The table records over 45,000 clones, around 88% of them present only once. Sequenced here: blood, sampled before neoadjuvant nivolumab, alone or with ipilimumab. This TCR derives from an adult with non-small cell lung cancer. Some clones in this sample may be carry-over from other donors' samples. The chain recombines TRBV7-2 with TRBJ1-5; D is perhaps TRBD1 (5 bases). In nucleotides, the CDR3 is TGTGCCAGCAGCTTAGTAGCAGGGCAATCCCAGCCCCAGCATTTT. It yields the protein CASSLVAGQSQPQHF.